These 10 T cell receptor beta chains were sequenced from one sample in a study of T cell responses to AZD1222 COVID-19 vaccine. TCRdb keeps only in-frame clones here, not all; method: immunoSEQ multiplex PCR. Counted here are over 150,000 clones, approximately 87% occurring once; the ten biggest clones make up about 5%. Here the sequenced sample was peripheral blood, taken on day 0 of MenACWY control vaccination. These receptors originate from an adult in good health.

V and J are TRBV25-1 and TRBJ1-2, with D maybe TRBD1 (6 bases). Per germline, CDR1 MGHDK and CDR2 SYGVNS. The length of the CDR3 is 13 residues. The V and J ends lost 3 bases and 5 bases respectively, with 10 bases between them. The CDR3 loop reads CASSDGQSYGYTF. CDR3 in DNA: TGTGCCAGCAGTGACGGACAGTCGTATGGCTACACCTTC.

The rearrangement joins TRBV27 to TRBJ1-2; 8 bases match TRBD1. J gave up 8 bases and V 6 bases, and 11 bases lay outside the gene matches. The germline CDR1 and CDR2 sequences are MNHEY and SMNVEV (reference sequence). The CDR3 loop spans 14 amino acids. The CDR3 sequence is CASRPIDRGEGYTF. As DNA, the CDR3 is TGTGCCAGCAGACCTATAGACAGGGGTGAGGGCTACACCTTC.

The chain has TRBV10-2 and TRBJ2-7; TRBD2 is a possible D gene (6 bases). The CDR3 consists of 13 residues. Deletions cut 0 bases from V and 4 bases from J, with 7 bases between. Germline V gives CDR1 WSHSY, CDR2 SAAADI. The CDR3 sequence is CASSESGGYEQYV. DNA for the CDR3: TGCGCCAGCAGTGAGTCGGGAGGATACGAGCAGTACGTC.

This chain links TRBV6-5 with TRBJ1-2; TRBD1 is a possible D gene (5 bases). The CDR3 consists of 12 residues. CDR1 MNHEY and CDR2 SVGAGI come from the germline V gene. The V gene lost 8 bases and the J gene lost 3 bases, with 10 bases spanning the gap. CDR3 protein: CASSSGDYGYTF. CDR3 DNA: TGTGCCAGCTCGTCGGGGGACTATGGCTACACCTTC.

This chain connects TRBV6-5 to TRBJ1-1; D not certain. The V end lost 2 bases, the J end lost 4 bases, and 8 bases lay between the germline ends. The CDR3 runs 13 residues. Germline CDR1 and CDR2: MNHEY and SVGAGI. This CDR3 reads CASSYPLGTEAFF. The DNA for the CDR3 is TGTGCCAGCAGTTACCCCCTTGGCACTGAAGCTTTCTTT.

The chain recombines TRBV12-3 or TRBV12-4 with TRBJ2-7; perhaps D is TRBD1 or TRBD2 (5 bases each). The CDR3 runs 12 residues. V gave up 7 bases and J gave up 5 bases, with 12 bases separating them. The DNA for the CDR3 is TGTGCCAGCACCCGAGGGGAGCACGAGCAGTACGTC. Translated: CASTRGEHEQYV.

The CDR3 is CASNPGRGSEAFF. The CDR3 DNA sequence: TGTGCCAGCAATCCCGGGAGGGGATCTGAAGCTTTCTTT. This sequence joins TRBV12-3 or TRBV12-4 and TRBJ1-1, with TRBD1 as a possible D gene (5 bases). Trimming shortened V by 7 bases and J by 6 bases, and 15 bases separated the two germline ends. The CDR3 loop spans 13 amino acids.

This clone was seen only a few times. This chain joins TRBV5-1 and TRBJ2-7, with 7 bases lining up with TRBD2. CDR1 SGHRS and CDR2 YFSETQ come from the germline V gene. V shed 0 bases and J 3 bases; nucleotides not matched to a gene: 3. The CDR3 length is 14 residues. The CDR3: CASSLESSGYEQYF. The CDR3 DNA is TGCGCCAGCAGCTTGGAGTCTAGCGGCTACGAGCAGTACTTC.

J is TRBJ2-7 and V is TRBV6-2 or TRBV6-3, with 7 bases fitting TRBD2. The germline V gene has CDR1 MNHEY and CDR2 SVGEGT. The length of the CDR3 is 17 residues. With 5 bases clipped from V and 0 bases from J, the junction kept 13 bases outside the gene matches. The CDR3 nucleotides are TGTGCCAGCAGTCCCCCCGTGGGGGAGGGCCGCTCCTACGAGCAGTACTTC. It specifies CASSPPVGEGRSYEQYF.

The CDR3 DNA reads TGTGCCAGCAGCCCACGACAGCCTGGCTATGGCTACACCTTC. Translated, it gives CASSPRQPGYGYTF. V and J are TRBV11-2 and TRBJ1-2, with D possibly being TRBD1 (5 bases). With 5 bases removed from V and 4 bases from J, the gap between germline ends came to 14 bases. The CDR3 spans 14 residues. CDR1 SGHAT and CDR2 FQNNGV come from the germline V gene.